This entry lists 31 T cell receptor beta chains sequenced from one sample in a study of blood T cell repertoires in COVID-19. Libraries were prepared by immunoSEQ multiplex PCR; TCRdb keeps only in-frame clonotypes and omits some of them. The sample includes about 190,000 clones, roughly 80% of them seen just once. Sequenced: peripheral blood. Every receptor here comes from a man aged 45-65 years who had recovered from COVID-19.

The chain combines TRBV14 with TRBJ1-4; D perhaps matches TRBD1 (6 bases). This CDR3 has 16 residues. V dropped 5 bases and J dropped 7 bases, with 20 bases sitting between them. Germline CDR1 and CDR2: SGHDN and FVKESK. This CDR3 reads CASSSNRVKDSEKLFF. The CDR3 DNA reads TGTGCCAGCAGCTCAAACAGGGTTAAGGATAGTGAAAAACTGTTTTTT. Full variable domain (missing parts from reference TRBV14 and TRBJ1-4): EAGVTQFPSHSVIEKGQTVTLRCDPISGHDNLYWYRRVMGKEIKFLLHFVKESKQDESGMPNNRFLAERTGGTYSTLKVQPAELEDSGVYFCASSSNRVKDSEKLFFGSGTQLSVL.

This chain joins TRBV10-3 and TRBJ2-3; 7 bases line up with TRBD2. In germline, CDR1 is ENHRY, CDR2 SYGVKD. V lost 10 bases to trimming and J lost 0 bases; unmatched junction nucleotides: 7. This CDR3 contains 14 residues. In nucleotides, the CDR3 is TGTGCCACGAGGAGGGAGGGGAGCACAGATACGCAGTATTTT. Amino acids: CATRREGSTDTQYF.

This chain joins TRBV27 and TRBJ2-1, with 11 bases aligning to TRBD1. This CDR3 is built from 15 residues. CDR1 and CDR2 (germline): MNHEY, SMNVEV (reference sequence). Germline trimming cut 7 bases from V and 6 bases from J; bases unmatched to any gene: 8. The CDR3 bases are TGTGCCAGCACCCGAGGGACAGGGGGGGGCAATGAGCAGTTCTTC. It yields the protein CASTRGTGGGNEQFF.

The chain is built from TRBV14 and TRBJ2-1; 10 positions agree with TRBD2. J gave up 8 bases and V 2 bases, and 9 bases lay outside the gene matches. CDR1 and CDR2 from the germline V gene are SGHDN and FVKESK. The CDR3 is made up of 16 amino acids. In DNA, the CDR3 is TGTGCCAGCAGCCAATTTAAAGCGGGAGGGCCCCATGAGCAGTTCTTC. The encoded protein is CASSQFKAGGPHEQFF.

This clone came up once. The chain combines TRBV4-1 with TRBJ2-7; 10 bases agree with TRBD2. V lost 3 bases to trimming and J lost 2 bases; unmatched junction nucleotides: 4. Per the germline V gene, CDR1 is MGHRA and CDR2 is YSYEKL. CDR3 length equals 15 residues. CDR3 loop: CASSQRTSGPYEQYF. CDR3 bases: TGCGCCAGCAGCCAGCGGACTAGCGGCCCCTACGAGCAGTACTTC.

This chain links TRBV11-2 with TRBJ2-1; the match to TRBD2 covers 8 bases. CDR1 and CDR2 from the germline V gene are SGHAT and FQNNGV. The CDR3 spans 15 residues. Trimming at V came to 1 base and at J to 10 bases, leaving 9 bases not matched to a gene. This CDR3 is CASSLGVGSGGEQFF. CDR3 coding DNA: TGTGCCAGCAGCTTAGGTGTGGGCTCGGGGGGGGAGCAGTTCTTC.

The chain joins TRBV7-9 to TRBJ1-2, with 7 bases that match TRBD1. V was pared by 10 bases and J by 6 bases, with 8 bases of the junction left unmatched. This CDR3 spans 12 amino acids. Germline CDR1 and CDR2: SEHNR and FQNEAQ (reference sequence). The CDR3 bases are TGTGCCACATCGTTCACAGGGGATGGCTACACCTTC. The encoded protein is CATSFTGDGYTF.

This chain joins TRBV30 and TRBJ1-5; 10 positions match TRBD1. The CDR3 covers 16 residues. J gave up 3 bases and V 0 bases, and 5 bases lay outside the gene matches. The germline V gene has CDR1 GTSNPN and CDR2 SVGIG (reference sequence). The CDR3 region is CAWSVSGTGVNQPQHF. CDR3 nucleotides: TGTGCCTGGAGTGTATCGGGGACAGGGGTCAATCAGCCCCAGCATTTT.

Here the CDR3 reads CASSLLGGEGTEAFF. The CDR3 nucleotides are TGCGCCAGCAGCTTGCTGGGGGGTGAGGGCACTGAAGCTTTCTTT. V is TRBV5-1 and J is TRBJ1-1; TRBD1 is a possible D gene (5 bases). The germline V gene has CDR1 SGHRS and CDR2 YFSETQ. V was pared by 1 base and J by 4 bases, with 14 bases between. The CDR3 runs 15 residues.

This chain joins TRBV20-1 and TRBJ2-1, with D hard to call. CDR1 is DFQATT and CDR2 is SNEGSKA in the germline V gene (reference sequence). CDR3 size: 11 residues. V lost 1 base and J lost 9, with 7 bases in between. The CDR3 DNA reads as TGCAGTGCTAGAGGCAGTACTGAGCAGTTCTTC. This codes for CSARGSTEQFF.

The chain uses TRBV7-2 and TRBJ2-2, with TRBD2 matching 7 bases. V shed 4 bases and J 7 bases; nucleotides not matched to a gene: 9. Germline assignment: CDR1 SGHTA and CDR2 FQGNSA. The CDR3 is 15 amino acids. In nucleotides, the CDR3 is TGTGCCAGCAGCTCCCTTTGGCTAGCGGACGGGGAGCTGTTTTTT. It is translated as CASSSLWLADGELFF.

This sequence joins TRBV11-2 and TRBJ2-1, with D maybe TRBD2 (6 bases). Trimming cost V 2 bases and J 4 bases, with 24 bases left between them. From germline, CDR1 is SGHAT and CDR2 FQNNGV. The CDR3 spans 19 residues. In nucleotides, the CDR3 is TGTGCCAGCAGCTTATCGAATGCTAGAGCGGGTCGTCCTTACAATGAGCAGTTCTTC. As protein: CASSLSNARAGRPYNEQFF.

V and J are TRBV21-1 and TRBJ2-3; TRBD2 is the table's D call and was not checked against the DNA. TRBV21-1 is labeled a pseudogene. This CDR3 region has 15 residues. The CDR3 here is CASRNGRAATDTQYF. In DNA form, the CDR3 reads TGTGCCAGCAGAAACGGGAGGGCCGCCACAGATACGCAGTATTTT.

The V call is TRBV15, the J call TRBJ1-5, with D unclear. Germline assignment: CDR1 LNHNV and CDR2 YYDKDF (reference sequence). This CDR3 region has 15 residues. Trimming left V 6 bases short and J 7 bases short, with 19 bases between. The CDR3 nucleotides read TGTGCCACCAGTGAAAGAATAACGGTGGGCCAGCCCCAGCATTTT. This translates into CATSERITVGQPQHF. Supplemented by reference TRBV15 and TRBJ1-5, the full variable domain reads DAMVIQNPRYQVTQFGKPVTLSCSQTLNHNVMYWYQQKSSQAPKLLFHYYDKDFNNEADTPDNFQSRRPNTSFCFLDIRSPGLGDTAMYLCATSERITVGQPQHFGDGTRLSIL.

This chain links TRBV19 with TRBJ1-5, with TRBD1 matching over 8 bases. The V gene's germline CDR1 is LNHDA and CDR2 SQIVND (reference sequence). There are 13 residues in the CDR3. Unmatched junction bases numbered 9, after V lost 10 bases and J lost 7 bases. This chain's CDR3 is CAISGTGKQPQHF. Here the CDR3 DNA reads TGTGCCATTTCCGGGACAGGTAAACAGCCCCAGCATTTT.

This CDR3 is CSASATSGSFDQETQYF. For the CDR3, the DNA is TGCAGTGCTAGTGCCACGAGCGGGAGCTTCGACCAAGAGACCCAGTACTTC. The rearrangement uses TRBV20-1 and TRBJ2-5; 8 bases fit TRBD2. This CDR3 region has 17 residues. Germline V gene data show CDR1 as DFQATT and CDR2 as SNEGSKA (reference sequence). The V gene end was trimmed by 3 bases and the J gene end by 0 bases; junction bases not matched to a gene: 12.

This clone was seen only once. The chain employs TRBV28 and TRBJ1-2, with TRBD1 matching over 8 bases. Per the germline V gene, CDR1 is MDHEN and CDR2 is SYDVKM. This CDR3 has 15 residues. The J segment lost 0 bases and the V segment lost 0 bases, leaving 0 bases of the junction unmatched. This chain's CDR3 is CASSLWGQANYGYTF. The CDR3 DNA reads as TGTGCCAGCAGTTTATGGGGACAGGCTAACTATGGCTACACCTTC.

This sequence joins TRBV5-6 and TRBJ2-7; the match to TRBD1 covers 9 bases. This CDR3 is 15 amino acids long. CDR1 is SGHDT and CDR2 is YYEEEE in the germline V gene. V dropped 0 bases and J dropped 5; count of bases not matched to a gene: 6. CDR3 loop: CASSLGPGQGDEQYF. The CDR3 nucleotides are TGTGCCAGCAGCTTGGGGCCGGGACAGGGTGACGAGCAGTACTTC.

The rearrangement links TRBV7-2 to TRBJ2-7; TRBD2 matches at 7 bases. Germline V lookup: CDR1 SGHTA, CDR2 FQGNSA. The ends lost 5 bases at V and 0 bases at J; junction bases unmatched: 7. This CDR3 is 15 amino acids long. Here the CDR3 reads CASSPRTSLSYEQYF. The CDR3 DNA reads TGTGCCAGCAGCCCACGGACTAGTCTCTCCTACGAGCAGTACTTC.

The rearrangement joins TRBV24-1 to TRBJ2-2; 10 bases map to TRBD2. CDR1 and CDR2 from the germline V gene are KGHDR and SFDVKD. The CDR3 runs 15 residues. The ends lost 4 bases at V and 5 bases at J; junction bases unmatched: 3. The CDR3 nucleotides read TGTGCCACCAGTGAAGGACTAGCGGAGACCGGGGAGCTGTTTTTT. Amino acids: CATSEGLAETGELFF.

This clone has only one observation. This chain uses TRBV4-1 with TRBJ2-1, with D perhaps TRBD2 (5 bases). Germline assignment: CDR1 MGHRA and CDR2 YSYEKL. V lost 0 bases to trimming and J lost 5 bases, with 14 bases between them. This CDR3 is 16 amino acids long. This chain's CDR3 is CASSQEDLARHNEQFF. For the CDR3, the DNA is TGCGCCAGCAGCCAAGAGGACTTAGCGCGCCACAATGAGCAGTTCTTC.

This clone was counted only a few times. This rearrangement joins TRBV20-1 to TRBJ1-2; no firm D call. This CDR3 has 14 residues. V lost 3 bases and J lost 6, with 17 bases in between. Germline assignment: CDR1 DFQATT and CDR2 SNEGSKA (reference sequence). The DNA for the CDR3 is TGCAGTGCTAGTTTGGACTCCCAGTCCGATGGCTACACCTTC. Translation: CSASLDSQSDGYTF.

This clone was seen just once. The chain couples TRBV19 to TRBJ2-3; 7 bases match TRBD2. Germline assignment: CDR1 LNHDA and CDR2 SQIVND (reference sequence). The CDR3 is 13 amino acids. After removal of 7 bases from V and 2 bases from J, the junction contained 3 bases not matched to a gene. CDR3 protein: CASTRDYTDTQYF. As DNA, the CDR3 is TGTGCCAGTACCCGGGACTACACAGATACGCAGTATTTT.

The chain couples TRBV6-6 to TRBJ1-3; 7 nucleotides agree with TRBD1. The germline V gene has CDR1 MNHNY and CDR2 SVGAGI (reference sequence). This CDR3 is 16 amino acids long. With 5 bases clipped from V and 9 bases from J, the junction kept 16 bases outside the gene matches. This CDR3 reads CASSRRDRWAEGTIYF. DNA for the CDR3: TGTGCCAGCAGTCGACGGGACAGATGGGCTGAGGGCACCATATATTTT.

The J gene is TRBJ2-7, the V gene TRBV19; TRBD1 agrees at 7 bases. Germline-derived CDR1 and CDR2 are LNHDA and SQIVND (reference sequence). V dropped 6 bases and J dropped 5; count of bases not matched to a gene: 10. The CDR3 has 14 amino acids. The CDR3 nucleotides read TGTGCCAGTAGCCCGGGCCGAGGGGGCAACGAGCAGTACTTC. Translating it yields CASSPGRGGNEQYF.

The rearrangement links TRBV27 to TRBJ2-3, with D tentatively TRBD1 (10 bases). Germline V gene sequence: CDR1 MNHEY, CDR2 SMNVEV (reference sequence). The CDR3 is 19 amino acids. V was clipped by 2 bases and J by 4 bases, with 25 bases between them. The CDR3 region is CASSLKDRGFSGSADTQYF. In DNA form, the CDR3 reads TGTGCCAGCAGTTTAAAGGACAGGGGGTTTAGCGGGAGTGCAGATACGCAGTATTTT.

This chain uses TRBV7-2 with TRBJ2-1; TRBD2 matches 13 bases. V trimming: 7 bases; J trimming: 4 bases; junction bases outside the gene matches: 4. The germline CDR1 and CDR2 sequences are SGHTA and FQGNSA. The CDR3 covers 15 residues. The CDR3 DNA reads TGTGCCAGCAAGAGGACTAGCGGGAGTTACAATGAGCAGTTCTTC. Protein: CASKRTSGSYNEQFF.

The J gene is TRBJ1-1, the V gene TRBV7-9; 7 bases are a match to TRBD1. This CDR3 is built from 16 residues. Germline CDR1 is SEHNR and CDR2 is FQNEAQ (reference sequence). With 1 base clipped from V and 1 base from J, the junction kept 6 bases outside the gene matches. CDR3 amino acids: CASSLGAGGPNTEAFF. The CDR3 DNA sequence: TGTGCCAGCAGCTTAGGGGCAGGGGGTCCGAACACTGAAGCTTTCTTT.

The V gene is TRBV5-1, the J gene TRBJ1-1, with 8 positions matching TRBD1. V was pared by 2 bases and J by 8 bases, with 8 bases of the junction left unmatched. There are 14 residues in the CDR3. Germline V gives CDR1 SGHRS, CDR2 YFSETQ. Written as DNA, the CDR3 is TGCGCCAGCAGCTTAGAACCCGGACAGGGAGAAGCTTTCTTT. This encodes CASSLEPGQGEAFF. Full variable domain (remainder filled in from reference TRBV5-1 and TRBJ1-1): KAGVTQTPRYLIKTRGQQVTLSCSPISGHRSVSWYQQTPGQGLQFLFEYFSETQRNKGNFPGRFSGRQFSNSRSEMNVSTLELGDSALYLCASSLEPGQGEAFFGQGTRLTVV.

The gene calls are TRBV6-5 and TRBJ1-5, with 8 nucleotides matching TRBD1. Germline trimming cut 6 bases from V and 3 bases from J; bases unmatched to any gene: 7. This CDR3 has 15 residues. The germline V gene encodes CDR1 MNHEY and CDR2 SVGAGI. In DNA, the CDR3 is TGTGCCAGCAGGCCTACGACAGGGGTCAATCAGCCCCAGCATTTT. Amino acid sequence: CASRPTTGVNQPQHF.

The V call is TRBV7-9, the J call TRBJ1-1, with TRBD1 as a possible D gene (6 bases). CDR1 and CDR2 (germline): SEHNR, FQNEAQ (reference sequence). V was shortened by 5 bases and J by 0 bases, with 22 bases between the two germline ends. The CDR3 contains 18 residues. The DNA for the CDR3 is TGTGCCAGCAGCCCGCGGACAGTGAAAAAGGGGATGAACACTGAAGCTTTCTTT. It codes for CASSPRTVKKGMNTEAFF. Full variable domain (remainder filled in from reference TRBV7-9 and TRBJ1-1): DTGVSQNPRHKITKRGQNVTFRCDPISEHNRLYWYRQTLGQGPEFLTYFQNEAQLEKSRLLSDRFSAERPKGSFSTLEIQRTEQGDSAMYLCASSPRTVKKGMNTEAFFGQGTRLTVV.